This T cell receptor (beta chain) originates from a study of blood T cell repertoires in COVID-19. Everyone who took part was roughly 18 to 90 years old, and they came from 20 to 25 US areas. Cohorts were assigned according to the clinical history that participants reported. Cohort 3 recovery required two negative PCRs, clearance, or symptom resolution. Under the authors' procedure: How many nucleated cells were present was estimated from reference gene primer amplification. Clones were read by immunoSEQ multiplex PCR, and TCRdb kept only the in-frame ones, dropping some. V and J calls and clone size are copied from that table; D and trimming were computed from the DNA. In the table there are 300,000 to 400,000 clones, roughly 90% of which are singletons. The CDR3 spans 16 residues. Germline lookup yields CDR1 SNHLY and CDR2 FYNNEI. V dropped 7 bases and J dropped 2; count of bases not matched to a gene: 9.

Material for sequencing was PBMCs or T cells enriched from blood (not recorded which). This chain uses TRBV2 with TRBJ2-3; the match to TRBD2 covers 10 bases. The TCR was taken from a woman between 25 and 40 years old who had recovered from COVID-19. CDR3: CASKGTSAVYTDTQYF. In nucleotides, the CDR3 is TGTGCCAGCAAAGGGACTAGCGCGGTTTACACAGATACGCAGTATTTT. The full variable domain, with the rest looked up from reference TRBV2 and TRBJ2-3, is EPEVTQTPSHQVTQMGQEVILRCVPISNHLYFYWYRQILGQKVEFLVSFYNNEISEKSEIFDDQFSVERPDGSNFTLKIRSTKLEDSAMYFCASKGTSAVYTDTQYFGPGTRLTVL.